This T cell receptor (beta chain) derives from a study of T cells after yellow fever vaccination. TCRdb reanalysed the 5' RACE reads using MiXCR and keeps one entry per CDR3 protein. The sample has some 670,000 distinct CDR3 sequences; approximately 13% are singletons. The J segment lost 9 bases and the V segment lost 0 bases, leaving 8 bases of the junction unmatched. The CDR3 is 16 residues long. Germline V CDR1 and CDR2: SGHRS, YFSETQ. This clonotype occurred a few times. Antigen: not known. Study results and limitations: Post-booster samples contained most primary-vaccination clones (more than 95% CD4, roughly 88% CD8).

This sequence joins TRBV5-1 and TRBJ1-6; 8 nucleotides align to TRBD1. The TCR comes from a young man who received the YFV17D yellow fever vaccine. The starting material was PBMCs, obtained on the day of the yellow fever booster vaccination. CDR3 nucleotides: TGCGCCAGCAGCTTGGAGGCAGGGGGCTTTAGTTCACCCCTCCACTTT. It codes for CASSLEAGGFSSPLHF.